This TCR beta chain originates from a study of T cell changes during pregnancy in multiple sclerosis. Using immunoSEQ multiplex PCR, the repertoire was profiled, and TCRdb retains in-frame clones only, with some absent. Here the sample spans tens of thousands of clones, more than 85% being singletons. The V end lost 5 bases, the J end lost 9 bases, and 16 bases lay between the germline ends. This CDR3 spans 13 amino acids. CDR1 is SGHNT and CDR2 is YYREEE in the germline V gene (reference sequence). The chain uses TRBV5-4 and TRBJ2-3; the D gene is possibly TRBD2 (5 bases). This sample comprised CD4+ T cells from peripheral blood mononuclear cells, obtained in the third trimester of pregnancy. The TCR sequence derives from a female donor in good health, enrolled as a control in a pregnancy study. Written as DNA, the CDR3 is TGTGCCAGCAGTCATAACAAGGAGGCGACGCAGTATTTT. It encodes CASSHNKEATQYF.